The rows below give T cell receptor beta chains drawn from one sample of a study of shared clonotypes between healthy human individuals. The repertoire was sequenced with immunoSEQ multiplex PCR; TCRdb's copy has only in-frame clones and lacks some. The sample yields 950,000 to 1,100,000 clones, about 80% seen once. Sequencing used memory CD4+ T cells from PBMCs. Receptor source: a man between 18 and 29 years old in good health. Some clones in this sample may be carry-over from other donors' samples. CDR3s include the opening cysteine and the closing phenylalanine or tryptophan. Fields, in order: J gene, V gene, CDR3 length, CDR3 protein.

j_gene: TRBJ2-1
v_gene: TRBV30
len: 17
CDR3aa: CAWSVSPSSTGTNEQFF

j_gene: TRBJ1-2
v_gene: TRBV19
len: 15
CDR3aa: CASLPSWGLVYGYTF

j_gene: TRBJ2-7
v_gene: TRBV19
len: 15
CDR3aa: CASSLTGGNAYEQYF

j_gene: TRBJ1-5
v_gene: TRBV6-5
len: 12
CDR3aa: CASNSPNQPQHF

j_gene: TRBJ1-3
v_gene: TRBV28
len: 14
CDR3aa: CASSFIGVGNTIYF

j_gene: TRBJ1-1
v_gene: TRBV5-1
len: 15
CDR3aa: CASSSQTVKNTEAFF

j_gene: TRBJ2-2
v_gene: TRBV5-4
len: 15
CDR3aa: CASSLSSRGTGELFF

j_gene: TRBJ1-5
v_gene: TRBV28
len: 13
CDR3aa: CASSFRGYQPQHF

j_gene: TRBJ2-2
v_gene: TRBV7-3
len: 14
CDR3aa: CASSHPGGTGELFF

j_gene: TRBJ1-2
v_gene: TRBV7-9
len: 15
CDR3aa: CASGGKEQANYGYTF

j_gene: TRBJ1-5
v_gene: TRBV18
len: 14
CDR3aa: CASSLSGPPQPQHF

j_gene: TRBJ1-1
v_gene: TRBV6-1
len: 14
CDR3aa: CASMTTIPNTEAFF

j_gene: TRBJ1-1
v_gene: TRBV29-1
len: 13
CDR3aa: CSVVVQANTEAFF

j_gene: TRBJ2-2
v_gene: TRBV7-9
len: 15
CDR3aa: CASSLGGTNTGELFF

j_gene: TRBJ2-5
v_gene: TRBV11-1
len: 14
CDR3aa: CASSRKGVIETQYF

j_gene: TRBJ1-2
v_gene: TRBV28
len: 15
CDR3aa: CASRESEPTKPGYTF

j_gene: TRBJ2-7
v_gene: TRBV9
len: 15
CDR3aa: CASSVGPGSDYEQYF

j_gene: TRBJ1-4
v_gene: TRBV18
len: 14
CDR3aa: CASSPEQTNEKLFF

j_gene: TRBJ1-2
v_gene: TRBV21-1
len: 13
CDR3aa: CASIPRRFYGYTF

j_gene: TRBJ1-6
v_gene: TRBV5-1
len: 16
CDR3aa: CASSSGVDSFNSPLHF

j_gene: TRBJ2-3
v_gene: TRBV7-9
len: 18
CDR3aa: CASSLGLAGGAGTDTQYF

j_gene: TRBJ1-2
v_gene: TRBV28
len: 14
CDR3aa: CASSLTGASFGYTF

j_gene: TRBJ2-3
v_gene: TRBV4-2
len: 15
CDR3aa: CASSQDRVVTDTQYF

j_gene: TRBJ1-1
v_gene: TRBV27
len: 18
CDR3aa: CASSFSPPGTGVDTEAFF

j_gene: TRBJ1-3
v_gene: TRBV7-9
len: 15
CDR3aa: CASSLAASSGNTIYF

j_gene: TRBJ2-3
v_gene: TRBV27
len: 13
CDR3aa: CASSLRRESTQYF

j_gene: TRBJ1-1
v_gene: TRBV7-6
len: 13
CDR3aa: CASSFSPNTEAFF

j_gene: TRBJ2-1
v_gene: TRBV5-5
len: 17
CDR3aa: CASSAIAGRGSYNEQFF

j_gene: TRBJ2-2
v_gene: TRBV11-2
len: 18
CDR3aa: CASISSGLATGNTGELFF

j_gene: TRBJ2-6
v_gene: TRBV2
len: 14
CDR3aa: CASSEITGANVLTF

j_gene: TRBJ2-5
v_gene: TRBV7-2
len: 13
CDR3aa: CASSPGSGTSQYF

j_gene: TRBJ1-2
v_gene: TRBV28
len: 12
CDR3aa: CASSPYDYGYTF

j_gene: TRBJ1-5
v_gene: TRBV30
len: 15
CDR3aa: CAWSVGRGRNQPQHF

j_gene: TRBJ2-3
v_gene: TRBV15
len: 11
CDR3aa: CATSNTRTQYF

j_gene: TRBJ1-2
v_gene: TRBV7-3
len: 15
CDR3aa: CASSLMGTGGDGYTF

j_gene: TRBJ1-2
v_gene: TRBV29-1
len: 11
CDR3aa: CSATGFRGYTF

j_gene: TRBJ2-1
v_gene: TRBV30
len: 18
CDR3aa: CAWSGGPGTGAPHNEQFF

j_gene: TRBJ1-1
v_gene: TRBV5-4
len: 16
CDR3aa: CASSRDSSRGGTEAFF

j_gene: TRBJ2-2
v_gene: TRBV18
len: 17
CDR3aa: CASSPRVLAGDTGELFF

j_gene: TRBJ2-5
v_gene: TRBV19
len: 18
CDR3aa: CASSIKGGLAGFQETQYF

j_gene: TRBJ2-7
v_gene: TRBV5-4
len: 14
CDR3aa: CASSSPSSSYEQYF

j_gene: TRBJ2-1
v_gene: TRBV4-1
len: 13
CDR3aa: CASSQVRGGGKFF

j_gene: TRBJ2-1
v_gene: TRBV7-2
len: 15
CDR3aa: CASSFDGTASGEQFF

j_gene: TRBJ1-3
v_gene: TRBV5-1
len: 15
CDR3aa: CASSSQGGSGNTIYF

j_gene: TRBJ2-2
v_gene: TRBV7-2
len: 15
CDR3aa: CASSLATGGLGELFF

j_gene: TRBJ1-2
v_gene: TRBV28
len: 19
CDR3aa: CASRLGFRDRGRSDYGYTF

j_gene: TRBJ2-5
v_gene: TRBV15
len: 17
CDR3aa: CATSRVGVGQDQETQYF

j_gene: TRBJ2-7
v_gene: TRBV7-3
len: 14
CDR3aa: CASSSAGASYEQYF

j_gene: TRBJ2-7
v_gene: TRBV2
len: 12
CDR3aa: CASGSLFYEQYF

j_gene: TRBJ2-7
v_gene: TRBV5-1
len: 14
CDR3aa: CASSPGPPSYEQYF

j_gene: TRBJ2-5
v_gene: TRBV6-5
len: 14
CDR3aa: CASSLRRRGETQYF

j_gene: TRBJ1-4
v_gene: TRBV11-2
len: 13
CDR3aa: CASGYRLQEKLFF

j_gene: TRBJ2-3
v_gene: TRBV18
len: 17
CDR3aa: CASSPPRQGPSTDTQYF

j_gene: TRBJ2-7
v_gene: TRBV7-2
len: 16
CDR3aa: CASSLRSGTGGHEQYF

j_gene: TRBJ2-7
v_gene: TRBV28
len: 14
CDR3aa: CASSPRSGSYEQYF

j_gene: TRBJ2-3
v_gene: TRBV5-1
len: 15
CDR3aa: CASSLASTSTDTQYF

j_gene: TRBJ2-3
v_gene: TRBV2
len: 14
CDR3aa: CASSVGSVGDTQYF